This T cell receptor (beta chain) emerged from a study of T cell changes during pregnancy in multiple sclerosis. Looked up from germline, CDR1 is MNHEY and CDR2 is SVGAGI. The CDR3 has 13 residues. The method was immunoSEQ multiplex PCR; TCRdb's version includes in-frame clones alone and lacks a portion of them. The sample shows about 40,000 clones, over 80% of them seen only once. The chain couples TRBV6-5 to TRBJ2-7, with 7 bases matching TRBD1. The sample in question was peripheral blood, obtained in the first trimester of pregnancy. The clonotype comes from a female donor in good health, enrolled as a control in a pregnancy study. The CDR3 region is CKYRGGSSYEQYF. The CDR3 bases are TGTAAGTACAGGGGTGGGTCCTCCTACGAGCAGTACTTC.